The clone carrying this T cell receptor beta chain was counted only a few times. Its matching antigen is unknown. This entry comes from a study of T cells after yellow fever vaccination. The CDR3 sequence is 15 residues long. Germline CDR1 is MNHEY and CDR2 is SMNVEV (reference sequence). Trimming took off 7 bases at V and 10 bases at J, with 25 bases between the two ends. TCRdb processed the 5' RACE reads anew with MiXCR; each CDR3 protein has one entry. The sample consists of 450,000 to 550,000 distinct CDR3 sequences, around a fifth of them appearing once. Study outcomes and limitations: Clones from primary vaccination mostly reappeared after the booster (around 96% CD4, approximately 86% CD8). Peaking on day 5 versus 15, the secondary response was faster but weaker.

The receptor comes from a man aged 18 to 29 who received the YFV17D yellow fever vaccine. Sequences were derived from PBMCs, sampled approximately 22 days after the first yellow fever vaccination. V and J are TRBV27 and TRBJ1-1, with D possibly TRBD1 on 6 matching bases. The CDR3 sequence is CASTGAGSGAAAAFF. In DNA form, the CDR3 reads TGTGCCAGCACGGGGGCGGGGAGTGGGGCGGCGGCAGCTTTCTTT.